This T cell receptor (beta chain) derives from a study of T cells in Graves' hyperthyroidism and ophthalmopathy. What was amplified from RNA transcripts were TCR beta CDR3 regions. In the first-round RT-PCR of the TCR CDR3, the HTBI primer set was used. TCRdb reanalysed the multiplex PCR reads using MiXCR and keeps one entry per CDR3 protein. The sample shows some 460,000 distinct CDR3 sequences, about a sixth of them seen only once. This clonotype came up a few times. The CDR3 covers 13 residues. From germline, CDR1 is ENHRY and CDR2 SYGVKD. V lost 4 bases to trimming and J lost 10 bases, with 17 bases between them.

The TCR sequence derives from a woman between 18 and 30 years old with Graves' hyperthyroidism. The chain combines TRBV10-3 with TRBJ2-7, with D possibly TRBD1 on 5 matching bases. Sequenced material: blood. CDR3 sequence: CAISGGRAGDQYF. The CDR3 DNA is TGTGCCATCAGTGGAGGCAGGGCCGGCGATCAGTACTTC.